These 21 T cell receptor beta chains were all obtained from the same sample, sequenced in a study of cytomegalovirus exposure and HLA in healthy donors. The study ran its PCR with 60 Vbeta and 13 Jbeta primers. Method: immunoSEQ multiplex PCR; TCRdb's copy keeps in-frame clones and lacks some. Of 85,000 to 100,000 clones in the sample, roughly 60% are singletons; the top ten hold about 2.5%. Material: PBMCs. These receptors all come from a human donor in good health.

This clone turned up a few times. The gene calls are TRBV2 and TRBJ1-5, with D perhaps TRBD1 (6 bases). Between the trimmed V and J ends, which lost 6 bases and 3 bases, there was a span of 18 bases. This CDR3 has 16 residues. CDR1 and CDR2 (germline): SNHLY, FYNNEI. For the CDR3, the DNA is TGTGCCAGCAGCCCCCGCGGACAGAGACTCAATCAGCCCCAGCATTTT. Encoded protein: CASSPRGQRLNQPQHF.

The CDR3 DNA reads TGTGCCAGCAGCTTAGCGGGACAGGGCTCTGAGCAGTTCTTC. Translated, it gives CASSLAGQGSEQFF. The chain joins TRBV5-6 to TRBJ2-1; 9 bases align to TRBD1. Per germline, CDR1 SGHDT and CDR2 YYEEEE. This CDR3 is 14 amino acids long. The V gene end was trimmed by 2 bases and the J gene end by 9 bases; junction bases not matched to a gene: 6.

This clone was counted between two and nine times. The chain carries TRBV6-5 and TRBJ2-1; D is undetermined. This CDR3 is built from 14 residues. Germline-derived CDR1 and CDR2 are MNHEY and SVGAGI. V lost 0 bases, J lost 10 bases, and 13 bases lay in between. CDR3 DNA: TGTGCCAGCAGTTACTCGCCCCCGGAGAGGGAGCAGTTCTTC. Translating gives CASSYSPPEREQFF.

V and J are TRBV10-3 and TRBJ2-5; TRBD2 might be the D (6 bases). Germline V lookup: CDR1 ENHRY, CDR2 SYGVKD. The CDR3 contains 19 residues. The ends were cut back, 2 bases at V and 0 bases at J, with 22 bases in the middle. CDR3 in DNA: TGTGCCATCAGTGAGCCGGCCCGGCGGGGACTCAGGTACCAAGAGACCCAGTACTTC. This codes for CAISEPARRGLRYQETQYF.

Details on this clone: The same CDR3 also results from other DNA sequences found in this sample. This chain joins TRBV5-6 and TRBJ1-2; D is unresolved. In germline, CDR1 is SGHDT, CDR2 YYEEEE. Deletions cut 2 bases from V and 8 bases from J, with 7 bases between. The CDR3 extends over 11 amino acids. As DNA, the CDR3 is TGTGCCAGCAGCTTCGAGGGCGGCTACACCTTC. It translates to CASSFEGGYTF.

The rearrangement links TRBV7-3 to TRBJ1-4; 7 bases map to TRBD1. Losses at the gene ends were 5 bases for V and 4 bases for J; bases not matched to a gene: 7. Germline-derived CDR1 and CDR2 are SGHTA and FQGTGA. This CDR3 comprises 15 residues. CDR3 sequence (DNA): TGTGCCAGCAGCATCACAGGGGCCAGTAATGAAAAACTGTTTTTT. This encodes CASSITGASNEKLFF.

A few counts support this clone. The chain uses TRBV25-1 and TRBJ2-5, with TRBD2 as a possible D gene (6 bases). V was clipped by 4 bases and J by 4 bases, with 13 bases between them. The germline CDR1 and CDR2 sequences are MGHDK and SYGVNS. The CDR3 covers 14 residues. CDR3 bases: TGTGCCAGCAGTGCCCATGGGCGGGGAGAGACCCAGTACTTC. This encodes CASSAHGRGETQYF.

This chain connects TRBV19 to TRBJ2-1, with 8 positions matching TRBD2. V shed 3 bases, J shed 8 bases, and the junction held 6 bases outside the gene matches. Germline V gene lookup returns CDR1 LNHDA and CDR2 SQIVND (reference sequence). The CDR3 length is 14 residues. As DNA, the CDR3 is TGTGCCAGTAGTATTAACGGGGGGGCCGATGAGCAGTTCTTC. Translated, it gives CASSINGGADEQFF.

This chain joins TRBV7-3 and TRBJ2-2, with 10 bases lining up with TRBD1. The CDR3 extends over 16 amino acids. Losses at the gene ends were 5 bases for V and 3 bases for J; bases not matched to a gene: 6. CDR1 is SGHTA, CDR2 FQGTGA, per germline. The CDR3 bases are TGTGCCAGCAGCCGAGGGGGACAGGGGTACACCGGGGAGCTGTTTTTT. The encoded protein is CASSRGGQGYTGELFF.

This chain joins TRBV4-3 and TRBJ2-1; 14 bases are a match to TRBD2. CDR3 length: 17 amino acids. J was trimmed by 6 bases and V by 4 bases; bases with no gene match: 8. Germline values: CDR1 LGHNA, CDR2 YSLEER. The CDR3 DNA reads as TGCGCCAGCAGCCTGGGGACTAGCGGGGGCCCGGGCAATGAGCAGTTCTTC. It encodes CASSLGTSGGPGNEQFF.

V and J are TRBV2 and TRBJ2-5; 11 nucleotides agree with TRBD1. The J call is in doubt because the DNA end fits TRBJ2-7 better. Germline assignment: CDR1 SNHLY and CDR2 FYNNEI. This CDR3 has 14 residues. CDR3 sequence: CASSGGQGAYEQYF. The CDR3 coding sequence is TGTGCCAGCAGCGGAGGACAGGGGGCGTACGAGCAGTACTTC.

This clone was seen a single time. The chain combines TRBV4-1 with TRBJ1-1, with a weak D call TRBD1 (5 bases). The CDR3 sequence is 17 residues long. Germline V gene lookup returns CDR1 MGHRA and CDR2 YSYEKL. V gave up 4 bases and J gave up 1 base, with 19 bases separating them. CDR3 DNA sequence: TGCGCCAGCAGCCCCCGGGGAGGGGCAATCCCGAACACTGAAGCTTTCTTT. Encoded protein: CASSPRGGAIPNTEAFF.

This CDR3 is CASNSPGLSGSPLHF. The CDR3 nucleotides are TGTGCCAGCAATAGTCCAGGTCTTAGCGGTTCACCCCTCCACTTT. The chain employs TRBV7-2 and TRBJ1-6; D gene uncertain. Trimming shortened V by 7 bases and J by 9 bases, and 19 bases separated the two germline ends. Germline CDR1 reads SGHTA; CDR2 reads FQGNSA. The CDR3 has 15 residues.

The chain links TRBV4-1 to TRBJ2-2, with a tentative D call TRBD1 (7 bases). CDR1 and CDR2 from the germline V gene are MGHRA and YSYEKL. The CDR3 is made up of 15 amino acids. The V end was cut by 5 bases, the J end by 5 bases, with 15 bases between. CDR3 residues: CASSARDSRTGELFF. Here the CDR3 DNA reads TGCGCCAGCAGCGCGCGGGACAGCCGGACCGGGGAGCTGTTTTTT.

In this sample, this clone turned up once. The chain has TRBV5-1 and TRBJ2-1; 7 bases agree with TRBD1. This CDR3 is 13 amino acids long. The ends lost 4 bases at V and 10 bases at J; junction bases unmatched: 8. CDR1 is SGHRS and CDR2 is YFSETQ in the germline V gene. CDR3 loop: CASSPDRVGEQFF. The DNA of the CDR3 is TGCGCCAGCAGCCCTGACAGGGTCGGGGAGCAGTTCTTC.

The chain carries TRBV27 and TRBJ1-5, with a possible D match to TRBD1 (6 bases). Germline CDR1 is MNHEY and CDR2 is SMNVEV (reference sequence). The CDR3 is 14 residues long. The germline V and J ends were trimmed by 10 bases and 5 bases, with 18 bases remaining between them. This CDR3 is CATQVGGRDQPQHF. The CDR3 bases are TGTGCCACCCAAGTCGGGGGGCGCGATCAGCCCCAGCATTTT.

As DNA, the CDR3 is TGTGCCAGCAGCCGGGACAGGGGTCACGAGCAGTACTTC. This encodes CASSRDRGHEQYF. The gene calls are TRBV7-9 and TRBJ2-7; 10 positions match TRBD1. This CDR3 spans 13 amino acids. Trimming at V came to 5 bases and at J to 5 bases, leaving 3 bases not matched to a gene. Per germline, CDR1 SEHNR and CDR2 FQNEAQ (reference sequence).

The rearrangement joins TRBV27 to TRBJ2-3; TRBD1 agrees at 7 bases. V trimming: 6 bases; J trimming: 2 bases; junction bases outside the gene matches: 8. Germline V gene data show CDR1 as MNHEY and CDR2 as SMNVEV (reference sequence). The CDR3 sequence is 15 residues long. The CDR3 nucleotides are TGTGCCAGCAGCCCGAGGACAGGCCACACAGATACGCAGTATTTT. It translates to CASSPRTGHTDTQYF.

The chain has TRBV15 and TRBJ2-1; D unresolved. V shed 0 bases and J shed 4 bases, with 10 bases lying between them. The CDR3 is 15 residues long. From germline, CDR1 is LNHNV and CDR2 YYDKDF (reference sequence). Here the CDR3 DNA reads TGTGCCACCAGCAGAGATCTACCCCCGTACAATGAGCAGTTCTTC. Amino acid sequence: CATSRDLPPYNEQFF.

The chain carries TRBV7-2 and TRBJ2-5; D is perhaps TRBD2 (6 bases). The J call is uncertain, as TRBJ2-7 better fits the DNA end. The CDR3 length is 15 residues. Germline V gene lookup returns CDR1 SGHTA and CDR2 FQGNSA. For the CDR3, the DNA is TGTGCCAGCAGCTTAGGGCGGGGACTGTCCTACGAGCAGTACTTC. Protein product: CASSLGRGLSYEQYF.

The rearrangement uses TRBV5-1 and TRBJ1-2; possible D gene TRBD1, 6 bases. This CDR3 region has 14 residues. V lost 4 bases, J lost 8 bases, and 18 bases lay in between. Germline V gene data show CDR1 as SGHRS and CDR2 as YFSETQ. This CDR3 is CASSDSRTGMGYTF. CDR3 DNA sequence: TGCGCCAGCAGCGACTCCCGCACAGGGATGGGCTACACCTTC. The variable domain in full, with the rest retrieved from reference TRBV5-1 and TRBJ1-2, is KAGVTQTPRYLIKTRGQQVTLSCSPISGHRSVSWYQQTPGQGLQFLFEYFSETQRNKGNFPGRFSGRQFSNSRSEMNVSTLELGDSALYLCASSDSRTGMGYTFGSGTRLTVV.